A selection of T cell receptor beta chains follows, all from one sample in a study of shared clonotypes between healthy human individuals. Clones were sequenced by immunoSEQ multiplex PCR, and TCRdb holds only the in-frame ones, with some missing. Of about 1 million clones in the sample, around 78% were seen once. The sequenced material came from memory CD4+ T cells from PBMCs. These receptors were obtained from a man younger than 30 in good health. Some clones in this sample may be carry-over from other donors' samples. The CDR3 runs from the conserved cysteine through the conserved F or W. The D gene is left open where the match is weak. Clone size is given for some rows only: seen once, a few or many times, or a class if the clone is expanded.

TRBV28	once	-	TRBJ2-3	TGTGCCAGCAGTTTATGGACAACGGGTGCCACAGATACGCAGTATTTT	CASSLWTTGATDTQYF
TRBV29-1	few	TRBD2	TRBJ2-1	TGCAGCGTTGAAGATAGGGGACTAGCGAATGAGCAGTTCTTC	CSVEDRGLANEQFF
TRBV5-1	-	-	TRBJ2-3	TGCGCCAGCAGCTTGAGGAGCACAGATACGCAGTATTTT	CASSLRSTDTQYF
TRBV10-1	few	-	TRBJ1-2	TGCGCCAGCATCAATAAAAGGACGGCCCTTCCTAACTATGGCTACACCTTC	CASINKRTALPNYGYTF
TRBV27	many	TRBD1	TRBJ2-2	TGTGCCAGCAGTCCCTCCGACAGGGGGACAGGGGAGCTGTTTTTT	CASSPSDRGTGELFF
TRBV30	-	TRBD1	TRBJ1-1	TGTGCCTGGGAGGACAGGGGGCCTGAAGCTTTCTTT	CAWEDRGPEAFF
TRBV27	-	-	TRBJ2-2	TGTGCCAGCAGTTTCGAACAGGACGGGTTCTGGGCCGGGGAGCTGTTTTTT	CASSFEQDGFWAGELFF
TRBV27	few	-	TRBJ2-7	TGTGCCAGCAGTTTATCTCCCAGCTACGAGCAGTACTTC	CASSLSPSYEQYF
TRBV19	-	-	TRBJ2-7	TGTGCCAGTAGTTCAGGGTCCGTCCCCTACGAGCAGTACTTC	CASSSGSVPYEQYF
TRBV7-2	-	TRBD1	TRBJ1-1	TGTGCCAGCAGCGGACAGGGGGTGGGGACTGAAGCTTTCTTT	CASSGQGVGTEAFF
TRBV28	-	-	TRBJ2-7	TGTGCCAGCAGTTTATCCTGGAGGGAGCAGTACTTC	CASSLSWREQYF
TRBV5-5	once	-	TRBJ2-7	TGTGCCAGCAGCTTGGGCGTCACCGTCTCCTACGAGCAGTACTTC	CASSLGVTVSYEQYF
TRBV6-1	-	-	TRBJ1-1	TGTGCCGGGAGAGGGACATTCACTGAAGCTTTCTTT	CAGRGTFTEAFF
TRBV30	-	-	TRBJ2-3	TGTGCCTGGATGCCGGGATCCTGGGATGCGCAGTATTTT	CAWMPGSWDAQYF
TRBV5-1	-	TRBD1	TRBJ1-3	TGCGCCAGCAGCACGGGACAGCGTGAAGGAAACACCATATATTTT	CASSTGQREGNTIYF
TRBV27	few	TRBD2	TRBJ2-7	TGTGCCAGCAGCCAGATAGCTAGCGGCACCTACGAGCAGTACTTC	CASSQIASGTYEQYF
TRBV29-1	-	-	TRBJ2-1	TGCAGCGCCCCGCGGCGCCTTGGACGGGGCAATGAGCAGTTCTTC	CSAPRRLGRGNEQFF
TRBV27	-	TRBD2	TRBJ2-1	TGTGCCAGCAGTCTAGCGGGGTACAATGAGCAGTTCTTC	CASSLAGYNEQFF
TRBV27	-	TRBD2	TRBJ2-1	TGTGCCAGCAGTGGGGCTAGCGGGAGGGAGTTATTTGAGCAGTTCTTC	CASSGASGRELFEQFF
TRBV15	-	-	TRBJ2-7	TGTGCCACCAGCAGAGATCCCCGCTACGAGCAGTACTTC	CATSRDPRYEQYF
TRBV10-1	once	-	TRBJ2-1	TGCGCCAACCCCTTCGGGTGGCGACCTCGGAATGAGCAGTTCTTC	CANPFGWRPRNEQFF
TRBV28	-	TRBD1	TRBJ1-3	TGTGCCAGCAGTCTACGACAGGGGTCATATGGAAACACCATATATTTT	CASSLRQGSYGNTIYF
TRBV5-4	-	TRBD2	TRBJ2-2	TGTGCCAGCAGCCCAGCGGGGGCCCTGGAGGACACCGGGGAGCTGTTTTTT	CASSPAGALEDTGELFF
TRBV20-1	-	-	TRBJ2-1	TGCAGTGCTAGAGTGAATCGCCTGCAGTTCTTC	CSARVNRLQFF
TRBV9	-	-	TRBJ1-2	TGTGCCAGCTCGAATCAGGGAGGTGGCTACACCTTC	CASSNQGGGYTF
TRBV7-2	-	-	TRBJ2-2	TGTGCCAGCAGCTTAGGAAATGCGAACACCGGGGAGCTGTTTTTT	CASSLGNANTGELFF
TRBV7-8	few	-	TRBJ2-1	TGTGCCAGCAGCTTAACTTTCCTACAGTCGGTGGATGAGCAGTTCTTC	CASSLTFLQSVDEQFF
TRBV6-1	-	-	TRBJ1-5	TGTGCCAGCAATAGGGAGGGGTGGGACCAGCCCCAGCATTTT	CASNREGWDQPQHF
TRBV7-2	-	-	TRBJ2-1	-	CASSRQLMSGSSGQGFF
TRBV29-1	-	TRBD1	TRBJ1-1	TGCAGCGTTGAAGCCGACAGGGTCTCGGAAGCTTTCTTT	CSVEADRVSEAFF
TRBV28	-	-	TRBJ1-6	TGTGCCAGCATTAAAGGAGGGTCACGACCGTCGACCCTCCACTTT	CASIKGGSRPSTLHF
TRBV10-3	-	TRBD2	TRBJ2-5	TGTGCCATCAGTGGGACTAGCGGGAGGGAGACCCAGTACTTC	CAISGTSGRETQYF
TRBV30	-	TRBD1	TRBJ2-7	TGTGCCTGGAGCTACTCCGGGACAGGGGGCACCTACGAGCAGTACTTC	CAWSYSGTGGTYEQYF
TRBV28	-	-	TRBJ1-1	TGTGCCAGCAGCTTTCGGACCAGCATGAACACTGAAGCTTTCTTT	CASSFRTSMNTEAFF
TRBV6-5	-	-	TRBJ1-1	TGTGCCAGCAGCCGACAGTGGGACACTGAAGCTTTCTTT	CASSRQWDTEAFF
TRBV28	-	-	TRBJ1-2	TGTGCCAGCAGATCCCCGGGTTTTAACTATGGCTACACCTTC	CASRSPGFNYGYTF
TRBV4-2	-	TRBD2	TRBJ2-3	TGTGCCAGCAGCCAGGACCCTAGCGGGAGGGCCCGGTCAGATACGCAGTATTTT	CASSQDPSGRARSDTQYF
TRBV30	once	TRBD1	TRBJ1-3	TGTGCCTGCGGAACAGGGGATGGAAACACCATATATTTT	CACGTGDGNTIYF
TRBV11-2	-	-	TRBJ2-7	TGTGCCAGCAGCTTTGGGGCGGTGGTGGTCGAGCAGTACTTC	CASSFGAVVVEQYF
TRBV27	many	TRBD2	TRBJ2-7	TGTGCCAGCAGTCCGACGACTAGCGGGAGCTCCTACGAGCAGTACTTC	CASSPTTSGSSYEQYF
TRBV5-4	-	TRBD1	TRBJ1-6	TGTGCCAGCAGCCGCTCCGGGACAGATAATTCACCCCTCCACTTT	CASSRSGTDNSPLHF
TRBV2	few	-	TRBJ1-3	TGTGCCAGCAGTGCAGGACACACCATATATTTT	CASSAGHTIYF
TRBV28	-	-	TRBJ2-1	TGTGCCAGCAGTTTAGGTGTCGGTGAGCAGTTCTTC	CASSLGVGEQFF
TRBV7-2	once	-	TRBJ2-1	TGTGCCAGCAGCTTAGGCGCGGGCAGCTCCTACAATGAGCAGTTCTTC	CASSLGAGSSYNEQFF